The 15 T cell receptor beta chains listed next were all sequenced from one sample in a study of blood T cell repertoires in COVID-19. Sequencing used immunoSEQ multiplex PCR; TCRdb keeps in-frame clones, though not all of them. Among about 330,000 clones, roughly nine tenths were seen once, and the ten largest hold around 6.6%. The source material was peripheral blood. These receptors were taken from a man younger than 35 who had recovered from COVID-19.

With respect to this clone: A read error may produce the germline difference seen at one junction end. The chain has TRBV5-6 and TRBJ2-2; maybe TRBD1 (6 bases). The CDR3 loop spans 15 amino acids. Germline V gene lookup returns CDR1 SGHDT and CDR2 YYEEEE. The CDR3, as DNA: TGTGCTAGAAAGGGACACTGGAGGTATACCGGTGAGCTGTTTTTT. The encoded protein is CARKGHWRYTGELFF. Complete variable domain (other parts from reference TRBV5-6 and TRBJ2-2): DAGVTQSPTHLIKTRGQQVTLRCSPKSGHDTVSWYQQALGQGPQFIFQYYEEEERQRGNFPDRFSGHQFPNYSSELNVNALLLGDSALYLCARKGHWRYTGELFFGEGSRLTVL.

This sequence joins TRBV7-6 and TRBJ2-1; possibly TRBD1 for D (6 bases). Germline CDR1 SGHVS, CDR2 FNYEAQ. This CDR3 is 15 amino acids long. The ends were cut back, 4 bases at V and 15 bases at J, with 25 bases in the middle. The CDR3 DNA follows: TGTGCCAGCAGCTCAGTGAGAGGGGGTAAAATAGATTTGTTCTTC. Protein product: CASSSVRGGKIDLFF.

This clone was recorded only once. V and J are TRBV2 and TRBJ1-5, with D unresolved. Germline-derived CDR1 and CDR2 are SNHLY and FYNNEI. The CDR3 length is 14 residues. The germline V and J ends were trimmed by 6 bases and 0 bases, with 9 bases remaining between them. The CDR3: CASRAENSNQPQHF. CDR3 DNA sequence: TGTGCCAGCAGGGCGGAAAATAGCAATCAGCCCCAGCATTTT.

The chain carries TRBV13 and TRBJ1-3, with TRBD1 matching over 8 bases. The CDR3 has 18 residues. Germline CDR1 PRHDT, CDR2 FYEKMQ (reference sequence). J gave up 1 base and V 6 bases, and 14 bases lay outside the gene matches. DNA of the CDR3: TGTGCCAGCAGTCGAAAAAAGGGACAGGCTAATTCTGGAAACACCATATATTTT. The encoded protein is CASSRKKGQANSGNTIYF.

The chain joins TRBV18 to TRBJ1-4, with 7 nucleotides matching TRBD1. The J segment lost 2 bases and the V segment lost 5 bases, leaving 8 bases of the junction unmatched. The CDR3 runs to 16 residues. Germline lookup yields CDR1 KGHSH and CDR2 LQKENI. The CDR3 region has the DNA TGTGCCAGCTCATCCGGGACAGAGAGCACTAATGAAAAACTGTTTTTT. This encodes CASSSGTESTNEKLFF. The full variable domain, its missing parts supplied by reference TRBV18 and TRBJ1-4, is NAGVMQNPRHLVRRRGQEARLRCSPMKGHSHVYWYRQLPEEGLKFMVYLQKENIIDESGMPKERFSAEFPKEGPSILRIQQVVRGDSAAYFCASSSGTESTNEKLFFGSGTQLSVL.

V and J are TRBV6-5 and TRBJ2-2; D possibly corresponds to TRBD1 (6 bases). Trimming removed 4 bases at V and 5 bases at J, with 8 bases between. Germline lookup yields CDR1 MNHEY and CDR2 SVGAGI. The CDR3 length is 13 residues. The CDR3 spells CASSWGQTGELFF. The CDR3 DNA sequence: TGTGCCAGCAGTTGGGGGCAGACCGGGGAGCTGTTTTTT.

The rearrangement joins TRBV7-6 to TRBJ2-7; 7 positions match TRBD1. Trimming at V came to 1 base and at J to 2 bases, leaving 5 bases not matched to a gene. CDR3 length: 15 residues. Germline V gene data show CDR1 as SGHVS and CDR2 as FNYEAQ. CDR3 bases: TGTGCCAGCAGCTTAGAGGGACAGCTAACCTACGAGCAGTACTTC. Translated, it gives CASSLEGQLTYEQYF.

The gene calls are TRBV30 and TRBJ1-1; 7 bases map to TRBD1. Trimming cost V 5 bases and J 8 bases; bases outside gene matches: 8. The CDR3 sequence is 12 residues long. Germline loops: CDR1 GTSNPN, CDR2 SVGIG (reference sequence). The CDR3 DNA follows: TGTGCCTGGGAGGGACAGCGAGAAGAAGCTTTCTTT. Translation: CAWEGQREEAFF.

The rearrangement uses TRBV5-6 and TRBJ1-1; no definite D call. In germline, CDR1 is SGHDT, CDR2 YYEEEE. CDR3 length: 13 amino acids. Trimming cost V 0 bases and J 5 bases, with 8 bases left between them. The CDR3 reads CASSLVSGTEAFF. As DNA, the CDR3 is TGTGCCAGCAGCTTGGTTTCCGGGACTGAAGCTTTCTTT.

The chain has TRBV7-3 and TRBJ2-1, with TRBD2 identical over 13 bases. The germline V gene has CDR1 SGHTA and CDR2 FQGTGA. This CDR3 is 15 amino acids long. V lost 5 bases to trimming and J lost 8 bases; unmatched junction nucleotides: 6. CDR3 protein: CASSPGTSGVHEQFF. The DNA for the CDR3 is TGTGCCAGCAGCCCGGGGACTAGCGGGGTGCATGAGCAGTTCTTC.

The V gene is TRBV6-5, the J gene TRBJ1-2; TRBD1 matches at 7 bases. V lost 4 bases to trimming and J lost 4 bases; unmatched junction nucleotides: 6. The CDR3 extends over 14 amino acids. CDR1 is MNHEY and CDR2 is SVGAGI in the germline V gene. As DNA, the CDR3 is TGTGCCAGCAGTTTCGACAGGGCCCCCTATGGCTACACCTTC. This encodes CASSFDRAPYGYTF.

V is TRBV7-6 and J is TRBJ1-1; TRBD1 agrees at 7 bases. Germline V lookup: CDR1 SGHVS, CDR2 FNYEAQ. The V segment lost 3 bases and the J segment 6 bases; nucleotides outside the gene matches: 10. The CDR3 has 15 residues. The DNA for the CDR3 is TGTGCCAGCAGCTTGCCCGGGACAGCGCTCTCTGAAGCTTTCTTT. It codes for CASSLPGTALSEAFF.

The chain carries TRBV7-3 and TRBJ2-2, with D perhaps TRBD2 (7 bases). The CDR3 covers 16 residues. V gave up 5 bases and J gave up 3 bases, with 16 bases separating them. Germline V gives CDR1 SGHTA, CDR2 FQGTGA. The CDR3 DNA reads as TGTGCCAGCAGCGGGGGGGCAGCCCCCGACACCGGGGAGCTGTTTTTT. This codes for CASSGGAAPDTGELFF. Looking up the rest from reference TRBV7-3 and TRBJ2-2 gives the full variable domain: GAGVSQTPSNKVTEKGKYVELRCDPISGHTALYWYRQSLGQGPEFLIYFQGTGAADDSGLPNDRFFAVRPEGSVSTLKIQRTERGDSAVYLCASSGGAAPDTGELFFGEGSRLTVL.

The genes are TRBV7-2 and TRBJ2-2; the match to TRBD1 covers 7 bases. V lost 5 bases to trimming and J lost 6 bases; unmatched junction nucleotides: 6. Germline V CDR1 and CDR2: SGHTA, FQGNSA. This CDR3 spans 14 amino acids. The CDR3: CASSPRQGPGELFF. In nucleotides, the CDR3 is TGTGCCAGCAGCCCCAGACAGGGCCCCGGGGAGCTGTTTTTT.

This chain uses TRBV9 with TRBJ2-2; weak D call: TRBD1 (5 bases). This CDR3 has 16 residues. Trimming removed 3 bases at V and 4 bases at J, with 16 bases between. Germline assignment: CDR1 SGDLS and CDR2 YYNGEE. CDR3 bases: TGTGCCAGCAGCGCAGCTATACGACAGTCCACCGGGGAGCTGTTTTTT. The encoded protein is CASSAAIRQSTGELFF.